Below are 15 T cell receptor beta chains sequenced from a single sample in a study of T-cell memory formation after mild COVID-19. TCRdb passed the 5' RACE reads through MiXCR, listing each CDR3 protein once. Of fewer than 150,000 distinct CDR3 sequences in the sample, 22% were seen once. The source material was PBMCs or a T cell subset sorted from them (not recorded which). The source is a man in his late teens or twenties who had mild COVID-19 (a few samples of this study predate the infection). Cell type and time point are not known.

This sequence joins TRBV4-1 and TRBJ1-3, with a weak D call TRBD1 (5 bases). CDR1 and CDR2 from the germline V gene are MGHRA and YSYEKL. V lost 2 bases, J lost 10 bases, and 18 bases lay in between. The length of the CDR3 is 15 residues. CDR3 DNA sequence: TGCGCCAGCAGCCAACCCAGGGCACTTCCAGAGACCATATATTTT. As protein: CASSQPRALPETIYF.

The chain carries TRBV7-3 and TRBJ2-1, with 11 nucleotides matching TRBD2. CDR1 and CDR2 from the germline V gene are SGHTA and FQGTGA. Trimming took 5 bases from V and 8 from J; bases not matched to a gene: 11. The length of the CDR3 is 16 residues. CDR3 DNA: TGTGCCAGCAGCCCAGAGGGCCTAGCGGGGGGATATGAGCAGTTCTTC. Its translation: CASSPEGLAGGYEQFF. Together with reference TRBV7-3 and TRBJ2-1, the CDR3 gives the full variable domain: GAGVSQTPSNKVTEKGKYVELRCDPISGHTALYWYRQSLGQGPEFLIYFQGTGAADDSGLPNDRFFAVRPEGSVSTLKIQRTERGDSAVYLCASSPEGLAGGYEQFFGPGTRLTVL.

The rearrangement joins TRBV9 to TRBJ2-2; TRBD2 matches at 9 bases. Germline trimming cut 3 bases from V and 5 bases from J; bases unmatched to any gene: 8. Germline CDR1 reads SGDLS; CDR2 reads YYNGEE. CDR3 length: 16 residues. For the CDR3, the DNA is TGTGCCAGCAGCGAAGAGGGGCTAGCGGGGACCGGGGAGCTGTTTTTT. Its protein is CASSEEGLAGTGELFF.

The chain links TRBV7-9 to TRBJ1-1; 8 nucleotides agree with TRBD1. CDR1 and CDR2 (germline): SEHNR, FQNEAQ (reference sequence). The CDR3 is 15 residues long. After removal of 1 base from V and 5 bases from J, the junction contained 6 bases not matched to a gene. DNA for the CDR3: TGTGCCAGCAGCTTAGGGTCAGGGGGCCAAACTGAAGCTTTCTTT. As protein: CASSLGSGGQTEAFF.

This clonotype was seen only once. V and J are TRBV6-2 or TRBV6-3 and TRBJ1-1; D possibly corresponds to TRBD1 (6 bases). The germline CDR1 and CDR2 sequences are MNHEY and SVGEGT. V shed 5 bases and J shed 1 base, with 14 bases lying between them. This CDR3 contains 15 residues. The CDR3, as DNA: TGTGCCAGCAGTCGCCGGGACACCGGGAACACTGAAGCTTTCTTT. Amino acids: CASSRRDTGNTEAFF.

V usage is TRBV7-2 and J usage is TRBJ2-3; tentative D call: TRBD1 (5 bases). CDR3 length: 13 amino acids. Trimming took off 6 bases at V and 8 bases at J, with 15 bases between the two ends. CDR1 and CDR2 from the germline V gene are SGHTA and FQGNSA. The CDR3 here is CASRTGGLLTQYF. The CDR3 DNA reads TGTGCCAGCAGAACAGGTGGGCTGCTTACGCAGTATTTT. Drawing the rest from reference TRBV7-2 and TRBJ2-3, the complete variable domain is GAGVSQSPSNKVTEKGKDVELRCDPISGHTALYWYRQSLGQGLEFLIYFQGNSAPDKSGLPSDRFSAERTGGSVSTLTIQRTQQEDSAVYLCASRTGGLLTQYFGPGTRLTVL.

This clonotype was recorded a few times. The chain links TRBV7-9 to TRBJ2-1, with a tentative D call TRBD2 (5 bases). CDR1 SEHNR and CDR2 FQNEAQ come from the germline V gene (reference sequence). This CDR3 region has 12 residues. V dropped 6 bases and J dropped 6 bases, with 9 bases sitting between them. The CDR3 DNA follows: TGTGCCAGCAGTTCCGGACTCAATGAGCAGTTCTTC. Translating gives CASSSGLNEQFF.

The chain recombines TRBV2 with TRBJ2-2, with a weak D call TRBD2 (6 bases). There are 15 residues in the CDR3. The V end lost 6 bases, the J end lost 4 bases, and 15 bases lay between the germline ends. Germline CDR1 reads SNHLY; CDR2 reads FYNNEI. The CDR3 coding sequence is TGTGCCAGCAGCCCACTCGCGGGGTCCACCGGGGAGCTGTTTTTT. Translation: CASSPLAGSTGELFF.

The genes are TRBV12-3 or TRBV12-4 and TRBJ2-1, with D maybe TRBD1 (6 bases). V was cut by 5 bases and J by 9 bases, with 14 bases left in between. CDR3 length: 13 amino acids. CDR3 bases: TGTGCCAGCAGTCGAAGCACAGGGCTTGAGCAGTTCTTC. Its protein product is CASSRSTGLEQFF.

V is TRBV6-5 and J is TRBJ1-3; 8 bases fit TRBD1. This CDR3 contains 15 residues. V lost 6 bases and J lost 2; bases outside the gene matches: 6. Per the germline V gene, CDR1 is MNHEY and CDR2 is SVGAGI. The CDR3 DNA reads as TGTGCCAGCAGCTTAACAGGGGGGACTGGAAACACCATATATTTT. Amino acid sequence: CASSLTGGTGNTIYF.

The V gene is TRBV28, the J gene TRBJ2-1, with D perhaps TRBD1 or TRBD2 (5 bases each). V was shortened by 6 bases and J by 0 bases, with 15 bases between the two germline ends. The germline gives CDR1 MDHEN, CDR2 SYDVKM. This CDR3 has 16 residues. The CDR3 DNA reads as TGTGCCAGCAGGCTTACAGGACTGAACTCCTACAATGAGCAGTTCTTC. Amino acid sequence: CASRLTGLNSYNEQFF. Filled out from reference TRBV28 and TRBJ2-1, the complete variable domain reads DVKVTQSSRYLVKRTGEKVFLECVQDMDHENMFWYRQDPGLGLRLIYFSYDVKMKEKGDIPEGYSVSREKKERFSLILESASTNQTSMYLCASRLTGLNSYNEQFFGPGTRLTVL.

The rearrangement uses TRBV14 and TRBJ2-7, with a tentative D call TRBD2 (7 bases). Germline CDR1 reads SGHDN; CDR2 reads FVKESK. The CDR3 length is 15 residues. The V and J ends lost 1 base and 3 bases respectively, with 13 bases between them. CDR3 sequence (DNA): TGTGCCAGCAGCCAAGGTTCGGGGGGCTTCTACGAGCAGTACTTC. As protein: CASSQGSGGFYEQYF.

This clonotype appeared a few times. This sequence joins TRBV27 and TRBJ1-2; D gene ambiguous. Germline assignment: CDR1 MNHEY and CDR2 SMNVEV (reference sequence). The CDR3 length is 14 residues. V was trimmed by 4 bases and J by 5 bases, leaving 14 bases between them. The CDR3 loop reads CASSSYLRGYGYTF. The CDR3 bases are TGTGCCAGCAGTTCCTACCTGAGAGGGTATGGCTACACCTTC.

The CDR3 loop reads CASSSSAAYNEQFF. DNA of the CDR3: TGTGCCAGCAGCTCATCTGCGGCCTACAATGAGCAGTTCTTC. The V and J genes are TRBV11-2 and TRBJ2-1; D not certain. This CDR3 is 14 amino acids long. CDR1 is SGHAT and CDR2 is FQNNGV in the germline V gene. V lost 4 bases and J lost 2, with 9 bases in between.

The chain joins TRBV5-4 to TRBJ2-7; 7 nucleotides align to TRBD2. The CDR3 contains 15 residues. Trimming at V came to 2 bases and at J to 6 bases, leaving 11 bases not matched to a gene. Germline CDR1 is SGHNT and CDR2 is YYREEE (reference sequence). CDR3 coding DNA: TGTGCCAGCAGCTTTGGCGGGGGTGTACCCGGCGAGCAGTACTTC. It codes for CASSFGGGVPGEQYF.